The rows below give T cell receptor beta chains drawn from one sample of a study of blood T cell repertoires in COVID-19. Data came from immunoSEQ multiplex PCR; TCRdb stores just in-frame clones and leaves some out. The top ten clones hold approximately 2.6% of a sample with under 250,000 clones, 75% to 90% of them seen once. The sequenced sample was peripheral blood. Source of these receptors: a woman in her seventies with active or convalescent COVID-19. Each CDR3 is given with its conserved first and last residue. Each record gives: J gene, D gene, clone size, V gene, CDR3 protein, CDR3 DNA. The D gene is left open where the match is weak. Some rows mark clone size as missing; the rest say once, few, many or name a class of expanded clone.

TRBJ2-2	-	-	TRBV21-1	CASTQNTGELFF	TGTGCCAGCACACAGAACACCGGGGAGCTGTTTTTT
TRBJ2-6	TRBD1	-	TRBV14	CATTGGAGANVLTF	TGTGCCACCACAGGGGGCGCCGGGGCCAACGTCCTGACTTTC
TRBJ1-4	-	-	TRBV19	CASSISRTGEKLFF	TGTGCCAGTAGTATAAGTCGGACGGGGGAAAAACTGTTTTTT
TRBJ2-1	TRBD2	-	TRBV5-1	CASSLVSSGRMNEQFF	TGCGCCAGCAGCTTGGTTTCTAGCGGGAGGATGAATGAGCAGTTCTTC
TRBJ2-5	-	-	TRBV5-1	CASSRPLRQGWEETQYF	TGCGCCAGCAGCCGACCCCTACGGCAGGGGTGGGAAGAGACCCAGTACTTC
TRBJ1-1	-	few	TRBV5-1	CASSAQGSNTEAFF	TGCGCCAGCAGCGCCCAGGGATCTAACACTGAAGCTTTCTTT
TRBJ1-1	-	few	TRBV5-5	CASSQGLTEAFF	TGTGCCAGCAGCCAGGGCCTGACTGAAGCTTTCTTT
TRBJ2-3	-	-	TRBV18	CASSETTAQSDTQYF	TGTGCCAGCTCAGAGACGACAGCCCAATCAGATACGCAGTATTTT
TRBJ1-1	-	-	TRBV18	CASSPTVNTEAFF	TGTGCCAGCTCACCAACGGTAAACACTGAAGCTTTCTTT
TRBJ2-7	-	-	TRBV7-2	CASSLAHSLRNEQYF	TGTGCCAGCAGCTTAGCGCATTCCTTGCGAAACGAGCAGTACTTC
TRBJ1-1	TRBD1	-	TRBV5-1	CASSLVPGGGYTEAFF	TGCGCCAGCAGCTTGGTGCCAGGGGGTGGATACACTGAAGCTTTCTTT
TRBJ2-7	-	-	TRBV3-1/TRBV3-2	CASSQDHFFNYEQYF	TGTGCCAGCAGCCAAGATCACTTCTTCAATTACGAGCAGTACTTC
TRBJ1-1	-	-	TRBV5-5	CASSSQGTPKPFF	TGTGCCAGCAGCTCCCAGGGGACCCCGAAACCTTTCTTT
TRBJ1-1	-	-	TRBV3-1/TRBV3-2	CASSHGYAENTEAFF	TGTGCCAGCAGTCACGGGTATGCCGAGAACACTGAAGCTTTCTTT
TRBJ2-2	TRBD2	-	TRBV5-8	CASRTTSGAGAGELFF	TGTGCCAGCAGGACGACTAGCGGGGCTGGGGCCGGGGAGCTGTTTTTT
TRBJ1-1	-	-	TRBV15	CATSRDVQRGTEAFF	TGTGCCACCAGCAGAGATGTACAGCGAGGGACTGAAGCTTTCTTT
TRBJ2-7	TRBD2	-	TRBV4-3	CASSQGGEGIYEQYF	TGCGCCAGCAGCCAAGGTGGGGAGGGTATTTACGAGCAGTACTTC
TRBJ2-2	-	-	TRBV12-3/TRBV12-4	CASSFGWTGELFF	TGTGCCAGCAGTTTCGGGTGGACCGGGGAGCTGTTTTTT
TRBJ1-4	-	-	TRBV18	CASSPEEQGAVNEKLFF	TGTGCCAGCTCACCGGAAGAACAGGGCGCCGTTAATGAAAAACTGTTTTTT
TRBJ2-3	TRBD1	-	TRBV24-1	CATSDPGQGTDTQYF	TGTGCCACCAGTGATCCGGGACAGGGCACAGATACGCAGTATTTT
TRBJ2-1	-	-	TRBV19	CASSIDSYNEQFF	TGTGCCAGTAGTATAGACAGCTACAATGAGCAGTTCTTC
TRBJ1-1	-	-	TRBV6-1	CASSEATGWPTEAFF	TGTGCCAGCAGTGAAGCTACAGGCTGGCCCACTGAAGCTTTCTTT
TRBJ2-2	TRBD2	-	TRBV7-8	CASSFIAGWQGELFF	TGTGCCAGCAGCTTTATAGCGGGGTGGCAGGGGGAGCTGTTTTTT
TRBJ2-7	TRBD1	-	TRBV5-5	CASSQGAVQEQYF	TGTGCCAGCAGCCAGGGGGCTGTTCAAGAGCAGTACTTC
TRBJ1-4	TRBD1	-	TRBV9	CASSATGNNWSNEKLFF	TGTGCCAGCAGCGCGACAGGGAACAACTGGAGTAATGAAAAACTGTTTTTT
TRBJ2-3	TRBD1	-	TRBV19	CASSFSDRGSTDTQYF	TGTGCCAGTAGCTTTTCTGACAGGGGAAGCACAGATACGCAGTATTTT
TRBJ1-2	TRBD1	many	TRBV7-2	CASSPGGTAYGYTF	TGTGCCAGCAGCCCAGGAGGGACAGCCTATGGCTACACCTTC
TRBJ2-1	TRBD2	-	TRBV30	CACLGTSRLNEQFF	TGTGCCTGTCTTGGGACTAGTAGACTGAATGAGCAGTTCTTC
TRBJ1-1	-	once	TRBV6-5	CASSYVGVAEAFF	TGTGCCAGCAGTTACGTCGGGGTCGCTGAAGCTTTCTTT
TRBJ1-1	-	-	TRBV7-2	CASSLAANTEAFF	TGTGCCAGCAGCTTAGCAGCAAACACTGAAGCTTTCTTT
TRBJ1-2	-	-	TRBV28	CASSPRGSLGTF	TGTGCCAGCAGCCCTCGGGGGAGCCTGGGGACCTTC
TRBJ2-2	TRBD1	-	TRBV7-2	CASSLGRGLGTGELFF	TGTGCCAGCAGCTTAGGCAGGGGGCTAGGCACCGGGGAGCTGTTTTTT
TRBJ1-1	TRBD1	-	TRBV3-1/TRBV3-2	CASSRLGGETFF	TGTGCCAGCAGCCGATTAGGGGGCGAGACTTTCTTT
TRBJ1-1	TRBD1	-	TRBV5-1	CASSPLGQGAVNTEAFF	TGCGCCAGCAGCCCCCTTGGACAGGGGGCTGTAAACACTGAAGCTTTCTTT
TRBJ2-1	-	-	TRBV7-8	CASSSTRVSSYNEQFF	TGTGCCAGCAGCTCGACGCGGGTTAGCTCCTACAATGAGCAGTTCTTC
TRBJ1-2	-	-	TRBV5-1	CASSPTGGGGDYGYTF	TGCGCCAGCAGCCCAACGGGGGGAGGAGGTGACTATGGCTACACCTTC
TRBJ1-1	-	-	TRBV29-1	CTVLKSAEAFF	TGCACCGTCTTAAAGAGTGCTGAAGCTTTCTTT
TRBJ1-2	-	-	TRBV5-6	CASSPRTFSNYGYTF	TGTGCCAGCAGCCCCCGGACATTTTCAAACTATGGCTACACCTTC
TRBJ1-2	-	-	TRBV19	CASSIEGGSSGPSNYGYTF	TGTGCCAGTAGTATAGAGGGGGGGAGCAGCGGACCTTCTAACTATGGCTACACCTTC
TRBJ2-1	TRBD1	-	TRBV2	CASGKTGGPNNEQFF	TGTGCCAGCGGAAAAACAGGGGGCCCGAACAATGAGCAGTTCTTC
TRBJ1-4	TRBD1	-	TRBV5-4	CASSARQGGYEKLFF	TGTGCCAGCAGCGCTAGACAGGGAGGCTACGAAAAACTGTTTTTT
TRBJ2-2	TRBD2	-	TRBV2	CASTSGSWGTGELFF	TGTGCCAGCACAAGCGGGAGTTGGGGGACCGGGGAGCTGTTTTTT
TRBJ1-6	-	few	TRBV30	CAWSVHRQNNSPLHF	TGTGCCTGGAGTGTACATCGCCAGAACAATTCACCCCTCCACTTT
TRBJ1-1	-	once	TRBV3-1/TRBV3-2	CASSQDGNTEAFF	TGTGCCAGCAGCCAAGACGGGAACACTGAAGCTTTCTTT
TRBJ2-7	-	-	TRBV20-1	CSASPWVGGEQYF	TGCAGTGCTAGTCCCTGGGTAGGGGGAGAGCAGTACTTC
TRBJ1-1	-	-	TRBV7-9	CASSLGQPNTEAFF	TGTGCCAGCAGCTTAGGACAGCCGAACACTGAAGCTTTCTTT
TRBJ1-1	TRBD1	once	TRBV7-8	CASSRDRPTEAFF	TGTGCCAGCAGCCGGGACAGGCCCACTGAAGCTTTCTTT
TRBJ1-2	-	-	TRBV7-2	CASSFRDILNYGYTF	TGTGCCAGCAGCTTCAGGGACATCCTTAACTATGGCTACACCTTC
TRBJ1-5	-	-	TRBV4-1	CASSHLTGSQPQHF	TGCGCCAGCAGCCACCTGACAGGCAGTCAGCCCCAGCATTTT
TRBJ2-7	-	-	TRBV19	CASGSGYEQYF	TGTGCCAGCGGAAGCGGCTACGAGCAGTACTTC
TRBJ1-1	-	-	TRBV13	CASTRQVENTEAFF	TGTGCCAGCACCCGACAGGTGGAGAACACTGAAGCTTTCTTT
TRBJ2-1	TRBD2	-	TRBV27	CASGTTWVPGFF	TGTGCCAGCGGGACTACCTGGGTCCCGGGGTTCTTC